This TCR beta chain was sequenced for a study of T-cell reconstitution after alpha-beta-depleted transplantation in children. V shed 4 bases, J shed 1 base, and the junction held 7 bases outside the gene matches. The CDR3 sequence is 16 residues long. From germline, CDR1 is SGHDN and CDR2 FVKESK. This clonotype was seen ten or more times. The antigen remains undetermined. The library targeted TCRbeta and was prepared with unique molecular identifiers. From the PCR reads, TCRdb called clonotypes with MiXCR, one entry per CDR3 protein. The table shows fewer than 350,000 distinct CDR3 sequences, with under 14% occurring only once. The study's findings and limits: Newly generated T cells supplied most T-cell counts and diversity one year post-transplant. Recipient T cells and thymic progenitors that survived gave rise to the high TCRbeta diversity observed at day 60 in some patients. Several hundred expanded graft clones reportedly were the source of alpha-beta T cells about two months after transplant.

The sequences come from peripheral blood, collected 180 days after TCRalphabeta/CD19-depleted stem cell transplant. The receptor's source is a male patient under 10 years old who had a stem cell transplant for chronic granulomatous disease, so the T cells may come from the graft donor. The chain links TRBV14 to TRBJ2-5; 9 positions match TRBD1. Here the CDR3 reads CASSRRTGVFQETQYF. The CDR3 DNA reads TGTGCCAGCAGCCGCCGGACAGGGGTTTTCCAAGAGACCCAGTACTTC. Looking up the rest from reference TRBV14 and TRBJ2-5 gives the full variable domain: EAGVTQFPSHSVIEKGQTVTLRCDPISGHDNLYWYRRVMGKEIKFLLHFVKESKQDESGMPNNRFLAERTGGTYSTLKVQPAELEDSGVYFCASSRRTGVFQETQYFGPGTRLLVL.